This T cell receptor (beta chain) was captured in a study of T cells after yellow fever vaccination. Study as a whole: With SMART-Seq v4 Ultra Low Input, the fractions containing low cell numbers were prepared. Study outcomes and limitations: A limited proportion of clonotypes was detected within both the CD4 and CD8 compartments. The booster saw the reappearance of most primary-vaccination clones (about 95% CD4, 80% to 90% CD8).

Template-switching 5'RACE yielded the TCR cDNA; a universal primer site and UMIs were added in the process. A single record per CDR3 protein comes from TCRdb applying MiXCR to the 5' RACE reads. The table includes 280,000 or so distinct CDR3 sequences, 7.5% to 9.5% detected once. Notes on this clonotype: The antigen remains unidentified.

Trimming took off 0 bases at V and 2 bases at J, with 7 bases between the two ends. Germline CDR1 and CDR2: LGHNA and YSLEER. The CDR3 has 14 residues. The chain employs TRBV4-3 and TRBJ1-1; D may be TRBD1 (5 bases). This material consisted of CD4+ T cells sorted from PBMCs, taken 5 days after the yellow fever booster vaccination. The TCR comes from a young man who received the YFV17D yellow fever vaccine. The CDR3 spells CASSQDDRNTEAFF. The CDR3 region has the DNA TGCGCCAGCAGCCAAGATGACAGAAACACTGAAGCTTTCTTT.